This TCR beta chain was sequenced during a study of cytomegalovirus exposure and HLA in healthy donors. Study background: The same platform was used for the 90 to 150 validation repertoires and the roughly 720 first-cohort repertoires, a later analysis reported.

Germline CDR1 SGDLS, CDR2 YYNGEE. The CDR3 consists of 14 residues. The V end was cut by 2 bases, the J end by 1 base, with 9 bases between. Concerning this clone: Its antigen is still unknown.

These donors were members of the roughly 110-subject validation cohort, a group separate from the approximately 680-subject first cohort. Study-level results: Confirmation in vitro established that three CMV-associated chains were specific for CMV antigens. Researchers catalogued about 160 TCR beta chains as cytomegalovirus-associated.

Libraries were prepared by immunoSEQ multiplex PCR; TCRdb keeps only in-frame clonotypes and omits some of them. Counted here are 100,000 to 150,000 clones, 85% to 95% occurring once; the ten biggest clones make up under 1.5%. Source material: PBMCs. This receptor was taken from a woman aged 18-29 years in good health and CMV-seronegative. The chain uses TRBV9 and TRBJ1-1; a weak D match, TRBD1 (6 bases). CDR3 in DNA: TGTGCCAGCAGCGTTGGACAGCCGAACACTGAAGCTTTCTTT. This translates into CASSVGQPNTEAFF.